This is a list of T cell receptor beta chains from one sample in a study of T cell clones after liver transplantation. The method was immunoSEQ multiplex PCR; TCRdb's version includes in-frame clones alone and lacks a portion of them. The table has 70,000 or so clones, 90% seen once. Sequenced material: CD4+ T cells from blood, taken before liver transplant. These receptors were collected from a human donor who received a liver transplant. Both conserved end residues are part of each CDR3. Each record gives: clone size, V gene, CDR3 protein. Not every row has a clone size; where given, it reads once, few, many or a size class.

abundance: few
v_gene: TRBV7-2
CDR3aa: CASSLASSLETQYF

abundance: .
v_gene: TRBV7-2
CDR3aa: CASSRTSGIGDTQYF

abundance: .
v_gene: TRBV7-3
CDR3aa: CASHSGSGANVLTF

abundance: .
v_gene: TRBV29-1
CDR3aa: CSVIQRTGELFF

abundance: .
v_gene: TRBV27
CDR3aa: CASRPLDRGNREQYF

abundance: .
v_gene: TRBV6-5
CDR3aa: CASSYSRVYEQYF

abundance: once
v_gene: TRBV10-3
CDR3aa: CAISGAGVGEQYF

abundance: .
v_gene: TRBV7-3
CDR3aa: CASSLGANTEAFF

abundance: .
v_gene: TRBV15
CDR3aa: CATSRLGTTDTQYF

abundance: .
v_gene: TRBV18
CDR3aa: CASSPRLEPHEAFF

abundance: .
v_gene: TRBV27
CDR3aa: CASTPRGQGPGELFF

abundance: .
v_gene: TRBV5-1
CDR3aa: CASSLEGLSYEQYF

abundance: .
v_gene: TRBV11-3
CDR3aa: CASSFGTDNSPLHF

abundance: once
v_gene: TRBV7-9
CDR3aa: CASSHWAGGGNEQFF

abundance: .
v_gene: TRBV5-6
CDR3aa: CASSDGPNQPQHF

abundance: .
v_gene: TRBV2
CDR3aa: CASSYSGLSYEQYF

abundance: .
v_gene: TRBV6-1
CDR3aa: CASTGQGAGEQYF

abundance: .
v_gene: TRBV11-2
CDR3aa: CASSSRSDQPQHF

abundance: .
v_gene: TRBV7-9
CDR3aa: CASSLEVGSEAFF

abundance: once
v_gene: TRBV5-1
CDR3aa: CASSLQGGETQYF

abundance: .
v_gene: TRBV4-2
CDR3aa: CASSQAGKAETQYF

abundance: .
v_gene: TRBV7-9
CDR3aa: CASSLEPGDQPQHF

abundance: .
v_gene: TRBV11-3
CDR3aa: CASSLEPYSALDEQFF

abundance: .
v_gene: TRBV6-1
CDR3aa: CASSERDGGGRTNQPQHF

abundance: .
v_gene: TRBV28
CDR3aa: CATTQGGSSGNTIYF

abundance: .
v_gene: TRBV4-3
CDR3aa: CASSQTSGSNEQFF

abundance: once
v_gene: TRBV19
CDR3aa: CASSFLGTEKNIQYF

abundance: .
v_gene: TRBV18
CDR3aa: CASSPPDRGNEQFF

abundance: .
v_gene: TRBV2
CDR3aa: CASTPFPGAGDTQYF

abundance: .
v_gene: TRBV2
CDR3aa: CASSRESADEQYF

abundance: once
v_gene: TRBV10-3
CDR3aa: CAASAGGGTEAFF

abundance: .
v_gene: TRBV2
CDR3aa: CATQATSDYEQYF

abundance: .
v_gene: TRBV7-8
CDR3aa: CASSLSRAPNTEAFF

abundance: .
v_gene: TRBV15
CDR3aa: CATSRDRRPAGYGYTF

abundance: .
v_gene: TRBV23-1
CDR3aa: CATEIPGTGTLEQYF

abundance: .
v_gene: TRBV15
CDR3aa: CATSREGGPVEKLFF

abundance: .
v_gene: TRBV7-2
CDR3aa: CASSLPRGETQYF

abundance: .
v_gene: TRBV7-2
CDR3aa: CASSRERETQYF

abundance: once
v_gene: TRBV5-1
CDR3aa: CASSLVPGRSDTGELFF

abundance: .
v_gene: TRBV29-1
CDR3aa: CSVVAGRTEAFF

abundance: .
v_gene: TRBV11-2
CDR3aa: CASSRGEAYEQYF

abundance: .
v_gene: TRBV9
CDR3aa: CASSVVFGDEQYF

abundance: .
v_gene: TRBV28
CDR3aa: CASSFPSSGPSSYNEQFF

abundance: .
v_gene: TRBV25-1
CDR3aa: CASSQGFKANEKLFF

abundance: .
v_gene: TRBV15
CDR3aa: CATSPGASGSYEQYF

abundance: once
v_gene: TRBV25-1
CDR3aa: CASQTGGETQYF

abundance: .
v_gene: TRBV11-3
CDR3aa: CASSSDSRTDTQYF

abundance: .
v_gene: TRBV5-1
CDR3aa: CASSTITRGRLMDTQYF

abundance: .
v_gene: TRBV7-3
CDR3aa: CASSDGPSGYNEQFF

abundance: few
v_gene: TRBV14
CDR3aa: CASSQEGLRPSTDTQYF

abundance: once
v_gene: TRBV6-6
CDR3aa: CASSPPGLENNEQFF

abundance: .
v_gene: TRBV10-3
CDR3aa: CAISGTLHNEQFF

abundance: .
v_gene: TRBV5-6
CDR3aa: CASNFRFTGGGNTIYF

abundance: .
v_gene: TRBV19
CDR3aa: CASSISGTEAYEQYF

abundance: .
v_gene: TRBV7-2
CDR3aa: CASSLSSREGQNIQYF

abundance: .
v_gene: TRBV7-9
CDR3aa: CASSLQSGGGADTQYF